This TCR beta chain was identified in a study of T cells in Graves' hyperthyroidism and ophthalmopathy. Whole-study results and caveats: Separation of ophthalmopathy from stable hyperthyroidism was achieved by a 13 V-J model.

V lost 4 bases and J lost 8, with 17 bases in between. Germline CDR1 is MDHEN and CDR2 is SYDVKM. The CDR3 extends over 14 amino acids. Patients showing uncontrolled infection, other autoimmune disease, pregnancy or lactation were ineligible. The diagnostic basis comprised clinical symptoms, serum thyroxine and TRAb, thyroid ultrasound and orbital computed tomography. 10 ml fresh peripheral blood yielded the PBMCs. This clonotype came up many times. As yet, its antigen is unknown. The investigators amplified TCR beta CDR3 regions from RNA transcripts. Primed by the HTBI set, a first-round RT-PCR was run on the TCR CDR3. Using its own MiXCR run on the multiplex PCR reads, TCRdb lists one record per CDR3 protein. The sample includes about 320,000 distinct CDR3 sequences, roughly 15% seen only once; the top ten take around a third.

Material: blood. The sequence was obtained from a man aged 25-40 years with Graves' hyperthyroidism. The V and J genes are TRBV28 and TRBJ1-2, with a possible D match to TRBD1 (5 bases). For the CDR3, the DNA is TGTGCCAGCAGTTCTTTGACAGAAAAGGAGGGCTACACCTTC. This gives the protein CASSSLTEKEGYTF.